Following are 25 T cell receptor beta chains from one sample sequenced in a study of T cells in localized non-small cell lung cancer. The table came from immunoSEQ multiplex PCR; TCRdb's copy has only in-frame clones and leaves some out. Here the sample spans thousands of clones, about 28% being singletons. Here the sequenced sample was lung tumor tissue, taken before any cancer treatment. The source of these receptors is a female donor over 55 with stage I lung adenocarcinoma.

By its share, this clone is medium-sized (0.01 to 0.1%). The J gene is TRBJ2-3, the V gene TRBV11-3; D is unresolved. Germline V gene data show CDR1 as SGHNT and CDR2 as YENEEA. The CDR3 length is 14 residues. V lost 2 bases to trimming and J lost 0 bases, with 6 bases between them. In DNA, the CDR3 is TGTGCCAGCAGCTTACAGTCTAGCACAGATACGCAGTATTTT. Protein product: CASSLQSSTDTQYF.

Written as DNA, the CDR3 is TGTGCCATCCACCCGCGGGCCTCCGAACTCACAGATACGCAGTATTTT. It yields the protein CAIHPRASELTDTQYF. The rearrangement joins TRBV12-2 to TRBJ2-3; the D segment call TRBD2 is taken from the table without a DNA check. TRBV12-2 is noted as a pseudogene. The CDR3 has 16 amino acids.

V is TRBV9 and J is TRBJ2-3, with TRBD2 matching over 8 bases. This CDR3 is 14 amino acids long. Per germline, CDR1 SGDLS and CDR2 YYNGEE. V lost 6 bases, J lost 2 bases, and 5 bases stayed unmatched. The CDR3 DNA reads TGTGCCAGCAACGAAGCGGGGGACACAGATACGCAGTATTTT. Residues: CASNEAGDTDTQYF.

This chain connects TRBV5-1 to TRBJ2-1; TRBD2 aligns across 8 bases. Germline-derived CDR1 and CDR2 are SGHRS and YFSETQ. This CDR3 contains 15 residues. Trimming took 1 base from V and 5 from J; bases not matched to a gene: 5. CDR3 protein: CASSLSSGIHNEQFF. Written as DNA, the CDR3 is TGCGCCAGCAGCTTGAGTAGCGGGATCCACAATGAGCAGTTCTTC.

This clone appeared a few times. The chain has TRBV7-5 and TRBJ2-2; TRBD2, the table's D call, lacks a check against the DNA. TRBV7-5 represents a pseudogene. The CDR3 is made up of 16 amino acids. This CDR3 is CASSALAGSPTGELFF. CDR3 coding DNA: TGTGCCAGCAGCGCCCTAGCGGGGAGCCCCACCGGGGAGCTGTTTTTT.

This clone was recorded a few times. This chain uses TRBV11-3 with TRBJ1-3, with a possible D match to TRBD1 (6 bases). The CDR3 length is 15 residues. Germline V lookup: CDR1 SGHNT, CDR2 YENEEA. Trimming took 5 bases from V and 2 from J, leaving 13 bases between them. CDR3 residues: CASSPQGNAGNTIYF. The CDR3 nucleotides read TGTGCCAGCAGCCCGCAGGGGAATGCTGGAAACACCATATATTTT. Full variable domain (missing parts from reference TRBV11-3 and TRBJ1-3): EAGVVQSPRYKIIEKKQPVAFWCNPISGHNTLYWYLQNLGQGPELLIRYENEEAVDDSQLPKDRFSAERLKGVDSTLKIQPAELGDSAVYLCASSPQGNAGNTIYFGEGSWLTVV.

There are a few counts of this clone. V is TRBV9 and J is TRBJ1-2; D gene uncertain. Trimming cost V 5 bases and J 6 bases, with 11 bases left between them. Germline lookup yields CDR1 SGDLS and CDR2 YYNGEE. This CDR3 spans 12 amino acids. CDR3 region: CASSEGVDGYTF. In DNA, the CDR3 is TGTGCCAGCAGTGAAGGCGTGGATGGCTACACCTTC. The variable domain in full, completed from reference TRBV9 and TRBJ1-2, reads DSGVTQTPKHLITATGQRVTLRCSPRSGDLSVYWYQQSLDQGLQFLIQYYNGEERAKGNILERFSAQQFPDLHSELNLSSLELGDSALYFCASSEGVDGYTFGSGTRLTVV.

The genes are TRBV14 and TRBJ2-2; D gene uncertain. Trimming removed 2 bases at V and 1 base at J, with 8 bases between. Germline lookup yields CDR1 SGHDN and CDR2 FVKESK. The CDR3 has 15 residues. Here the CDR3 reads CASSQLLQNTGELFF. CDR3 DNA sequence: TGTGCCAGCAGCCAACTACTCCAGAACACCGGGGAGCTGTTTTTT.

This clone has just a few counts. The chain recombines TRBV15 with TRBJ2-5; D call uncertain. There are 15 residues in the CDR3. Trimming pared 0 bases from V and 2 bases from J, leaving 10 bases between. Germline V lookup: CDR1 LNHNV, CDR2 YYDKDF (reference sequence). Written as DNA, the CDR3 is TGTGCCACCAGCAGAGATCCCCAGCAGCAAGAGACCCAGTACTTC. Its protein is CATSRDPQQQETQYF.

This chain uses TRBV6-8 with TRBJ2-3, with 12 bases matching TRBD2. Germline trimming cut 4 bases from V and 0 bases from J; bases unmatched to any gene: 8. Per germline, CDR1 MNHGY and CDR2 SAAAGT. The CDR3 is 18 residues long. CDR3 nucleotide sequence: TGTGCCAGCAGTTCTTCCGGGACTAGCGGGTTTAGCACAGATACGCAGTATTTT. Its protein product is CASSSSGTSGFSTDTQYF.

The chain combines TRBV30 with TRBJ2-3; 13 bases line up with TRBD2. The CDR3 has 15 amino acids. Germline CDR1 is GTSNPN and CDR2 is SVGIG (reference sequence). V trimming: 5 bases; J trimming: 6 bases; junction bases outside the gene matches: 8. The CDR3 DNA sequence: TGTGCCTGGGGGGGACTAGCGGGACATAGGGATACGCAGTATTTT. This translates into CAWGGLAGHRDTQYF.

By sample share, this clone is medium-sized. CDR3 sequence reads: CASSPRGTGGERTQYF. The CDR3 DNA follows: TGTGCCAGCAGCCCGAGAGGGACAGGGGGCGAGAGGACCCAGTACTTC. The chain joins TRBV11-3 to TRBJ2-5; 12 bases are a match to TRBD1. The junction had 11 bases not matched to a gene; V was cut back by 5 bases and J by 7 bases. Germline assignment: CDR1 SGHNT and CDR2 YENEEA. The CDR3 extends over 16 amino acids.

The chain couples TRBV19 to TRBJ1-1, with no clear D. In germline, CDR1 is LNHDA, CDR2 SQIVND (reference sequence). Trimming stripped 4 bases from V and 1 base from J, with 7 bases between. The CDR3 runs 13 residues. The CDR3 loop is CASSSSGNTEAFF. CDR3 DNA sequence: TGTGCCAGTAGTAGTTCCGGGAACACTGAAGCTTTCTTT.

The chain recombines TRBV28 with TRBJ2-7; D possibly corresponds to TRBD2 (6 bases). V lost 5 bases, J lost 6 bases, and 26 bases lay in between. Germline CDR1 and CDR2: MDHEN and SYDVKM. The CDR3 loop spans 17 amino acids. This CDR3 reads CASSPPRDSSKKAEQYF. CDR3 coding DNA: TGTGCCAGCAGTCCGCCCCGGGACTCCTCAAAAAAGGCCGAGCAGTACTTC.

The chain combines TRBV1 with TRBJ2-5; the table's D gene call, TRBD2, was not cross checked with the DNA. TRBV1 is a pseudogene. CDR3 length equals 14 residues. CDR3 loop: CASSQDRERQTQYF. The CDR3 DNA sequence: TGCGCCAGCAGCCAAGATCGAGAGCGGCAGACCCAGTACTTC.

V gene TRBV19 combines with J gene TRBJ1-5; D unclear. Looked up from germline, CDR1 is LNHDA and CDR2 is SQIVND (reference sequence). Trimming removed 4 bases from V and 4 bases from J, with 8 bases in between. The CDR3 contains 13 residues. The CDR3 sequence: CASSKDGNQPQHF. CDR3 sequence (DNA): TGTGCCAGTAGTAAGGACGGGAATCAGCCCCAGCATTTT.

This sequence joins TRBV14 and TRBJ2-7, with unresolved D. Germline V gene lookup returns CDR1 SGHDN and CDR2 FVKESK. Trimming cost V 3 bases and J 2 bases, with 14 bases left between them. The CDR3 is 15 residues long. The CDR3, as DNA: TGTGCCAGCAGCCAGGTAAAGGTTGGGGCCTACGAGCAGTACTTC. Amino acid sequence: CASSQVKVGAYEQYF.

This clone was observed a handful of times. This sequence joins TRBV19 and TRBJ1-1, with 7 bases fitting TRBD1. With 5 bases clipped from V and 0 bases from J, the junction kept 3 bases outside the gene matches. This CDR3 spans 14 amino acids. Germline assignment: CDR1 LNHDA and CDR2 SQIVND (reference sequence). In DNA, the CDR3 is TGTGCCAGTAGTGACAGGGCCATGAACACTGAAGCTTTCTTT. Translation gives CASSDRAMNTEAFF.

This rearrangement joins TRBV6-8 to TRBJ2-5; D is ambiguous. CDR3 length: 16 residues. With 0 bases removed from V and 4 bases from J, the gap between germline ends came to 15 bases. Looked up from germline, CDR1 is MNHGY and CDR2 is SAAAGT. Written as DNA, the CDR3 is TGTGCCAGCAGTTACTCGATAGCAGGAACCCGAGAGACCCAGTACTTC. It encodes CASSYSIAGTRETQYF.

The chain is built from TRBV5-1 and TRBJ2-3, with 9 bases aligning to TRBD2. This CDR3 comprises 16 residues. The junction had 10 bases not matched to a gene; V was cut back by 4 bases and J by 4 bases. The germline CDR1 and CDR2 sequences are SGHRS and YFSETQ. In nucleotides, the CDR3 is TGCGCCAGCAGCGGCCTACTAGCGGGTCCTTCAGATACGCAGTATTTT. This sequence encodes CASSGLLAGPSDTQYF.

The chain links TRBV5-1 to TRBJ2-4; TRBD2 aligns across 9 bases. CDR3 length equals 17 residues. The trim removed 4 bases at V and 9 bases at J, leaving 17 bases unmatched. Germline V gives CDR1 SGHRS, CDR2 YFSETQ. CDR3 nucleotides: TGCGCCAGCAGCCCTCAGACGGTGCGGGAGGGCCGGATCATTCAGTACTTC. Protein product: CASSPQTVREGRIIQYF.

The chain has TRBV19 and TRBJ2-4; 8 bases map to TRBD2. CDR3 length equals 13 residues. The V segment lost 9 bases and the J segment 8 bases; nucleotides outside the gene matches: 9. Germline V CDR1 and CDR2: LNHDA, SQIVND (reference sequence). The CDR3 loop is CASNSGTRDIQYF. The CDR3 DNA follows: TGTGCCAGCAATTCCGGGACTAGAGACATTCAGTACTTC. Using reference TRBV19 and TRBJ2-4 for the parts outside the CDR3, the full variable domain is DGGITQSPKYLFRKEGQNVTLSCEQNLNHDAMYWYRQDPGQGLRLIYYSQIVNDFQKGDIAEGYSVSREKKESFPLTVTSAQKNPTAFYLCASNSGTRDIQYFGAGTRLSVL.

J is TRBJ1-4 and V is TRBV7-2, with 7 positions matching TRBD1. The junction had 1 base not matched to a gene; V was cut back by 7 bases and J by 2 bases. Germline CDR1 and CDR2: SGHTA and FQGNSA. CDR3 length: 13 amino acids. The CDR3 nucleotides read TGTGCCAGCAAACAGGGGACTAATGAAAAACTGTTTTTT. Protein sequence: CASKQGTNEKLFF. The entire variable domain, with the rest obtained from reference TRBV7-2 and TRBJ1-4, is as follows: GAGVSQSPSNKVTEKGKDVELRCDPISGHTALYWYRQSLGQGLEFLIYFQGNSAPDKSGLPSDRFSAERTGGSVSTLTIQRTQQEDSAVYLCASKQGTNEKLFFGSGTQLSVL.

V is TRBV6-8 and J is TRBJ2-2; TRBD1 might be the D (5 bases). Germline CDR1 is MNHGY and CDR2 is SAAAGT. This CDR3 is built from 14 residues. V lost 6 bases and J lost 4, with 12 bases in between. Here the CDR3 DNA reads TGTGCCAGCAGCAAGGGGTGGGTCACCGGGGAGCTGTTTTTT. Translation gives CASSKGWVTGELFF.

This clone has a handful of counts. This sequence joins TRBV30 and TRBJ1-1; 8 nucleotides agree with TRBD1. The J segment lost 7 bases and the V segment lost 2 bases, leaving 12 bases of the junction unmatched. Germline CDR1 is GTSNPN and CDR2 is SVGIG (reference sequence). CDR3 length: 15 amino acids. CDR3 in DNA: TGTGCCTGGAGTCCTAACCAGGGGGCCGGGCATGAAGCTTTCTTT. This gives the protein CAWSPNQGAGHEAFF.